Included here is one T cell receptor beta chain sequence, with context. This sample's treatment: oral pan-JAK inhibitor, 5-10 mg twice daily. Lesional scalp punch biopsies and peripheral blood were collected from alopecia areata patients. The source of the sample is a study of CD8+ T cells in alopecia areata. RNA extraction and reverse transcription yielded cDNA as sequencing template. Repertoires were generated with immunoSEQ multiplex PCR, while TCRdb's copy carries only in-frame clones and drops some. The sample lists about 200,000 clones, approximately 67% occurring once. This specimen consisted of CD4+ T cells sorted from blood, obtained around week 50, from a patient treated with tofacitinib. This sequence originates from a human donor with alopecia areata.

The CDR3 DNA is TGTGCCAGCAGCGTTACGGGGGAGACTGAAGCTTTCTTT. Amino acids: CASSVTGETEAFF. This chain connects TRBV9 to TRBJ1-1; TRBD1 might be the D (5 bases). V was shortened by 2 bases and J by 5 bases, with 10 bases between the two germline ends. CDR3 length equals 13 residues. CDR1 is SGDLS, CDR2 YYNGEE, per germline.